One and the same sample provided the 11 T cell receptor beta chains below, sequenced in a study of T cell repertoires in cytomegalovirus infection. TCRdb reanalysed the reads using MiXCR and keeps one entry per CDR3 protein. The sample comprises around 430,000 distinct CDR3 sequences, 40% to 50% of which are singletons, and approximately 40% rests with the top ten. Their target antigens are unknown. The sequences come from cultured PBMCs, collected from culture after CMV antigen stimulation. Receptor source: a human donor in good health (CMV status not recorded). Some clones in this sample may be carry-over from other donors' samples.

This clonotype was seen a few times. Here the CDR3 reads CASSPQGYGYTF. The CDR3 DNA reads TGTGCCAGCAGCCCTCAGGGCTATGGCTACACCTTC. The rearrangement links TRBV11-2 to TRBJ1-2, with D maybe TRBD1 (5 bases). The CDR3 has 12 amino acids. Germline-derived CDR1 and CDR2 are SGHAT and FQNNGV. The V end was cut by 5 bases, the J end by 4 bases, with 8 bases between.

The CDR3 protein is CAISEVRDRGRGYTF. Here the CDR3 DNA reads TGTGCCATCAGTGAAGTCCGGGACAGGGGGCGTGGCTACACCTTC. The chain couples TRBV10-3 to TRBJ1-2; 12 bases are a match to TRBD1. CDR3 length: 15 residues. Germline assignment: CDR1 ENHRY and CDR2 SYGVKD. The V segment lost 3 bases and the J segment 7 bases; nucleotides outside the gene matches: 6.

The CDR3 DNA is TGTGCCAGCAGTGAAAGTCGGACGTCCACCTACAATGAGCAGTTCTTC. This encodes CASSESRTSTYNEQFF. J is TRBJ2-1 and V is TRBV2; D unclear. Germline values: CDR1 SNHLY, CDR2 FYNNEI. The CDR3 spans 16 residues. V dropped 2 bases and J dropped 2 bases, with 13 bases sitting between them.

J is TRBJ2-1 and V is TRBV12-3 or TRBV12-4; a weak D match, TRBD2 (6 bases). The germline V and J ends were trimmed by 3 bases and 7 bases, with 13 bases remaining between them. The CDR3 covers 14 residues. The CDR3 nucleotides read TGTGCCAGCAGTTTTTGGGACTCGATAAATGAGCAGTTCTTC. This sequence encodes CASSFWDSINEQFF.

In its sample, this clonotype was seen a few times. This likely comes from a read error, as the CDR3 has no conserved phenylalanine or tryptophan at its end. The DNA is left out, because the CDR3 cannot be placed on it with certainty; the CDR3 is given as TCRdb lists it. V gene TRBV6-1 combines with J gene TRBJ2-5; no check of the table's D call, TRBD2, against the DNA was made. The CDR3 extends over 15 residues, inclusive of both ends. Germline loops: CDR1 MNHNS, CDR2 SASEGT. The CDR3 sequence is CASREGPSGTSGMVG.

This chain connects TRBV19 to TRBJ2-3; 11 nucleotides line up with TRBD1. Germline CDR1 and CDR2: LNHDA and SQIVND (reference sequence). V gave up 6 bases and J gave up 4 bases; unmatched junction bases: 3. This CDR3 is built from 14 residues. The CDR3 loop is CASRDRGHADTQYF. The CDR3 DNA reads as TGTGCCAGTAGGGACAGGGGGCACGCAGATACGCAGTATTTT.

The V gene is TRBV7-6, the J gene TRBJ1-1; D is possibly TRBD1 (5 bases). This CDR3 has 15 residues. The germline gives CDR1 SGHVS, CDR2 FNYEAQ. Trimming removed 6 bases from V and 1 base from J, with 15 bases in between. The CDR3 reads CASRTEGQGNTEAFF. CDR3 nucleotides: TGTGCCAGCAGGACTGAGGGGCAGGGGAACACTGAAGCTTTCTTT.

The genes are TRBV28 and TRBJ1-5, with D perhaps matching TRBD1 (5 bases). V dropped 1 base and J dropped 0 bases, with 16 bases sitting between them. Per the germline V gene, CDR1 is MDHEN and CDR2 is SYDVKM. The CDR3 runs to 18 residues. DNA for the CDR3: TGTGCCAGCAGTTTATTGGCGGGGGACCGGTATAGCAATCAGCCCCAGCATTTT. It codes for CASSLLAGDRYSNQPQHF.

The chain carries TRBV5-6 and TRBJ2-5, with a weak D call TRBD2 (5 bases). CDR3 length equals 14 residues. V shed 2 bases and J shed 2 bases, with 10 bases lying between them. Germline values: CDR1 SGHDT, CDR2 YYEEEE. CDR3 DNA: TGTGCCAGCAGCTTCGGGGTGGATCAAGAGACCCAGTACTTC. Encoded protein: CASSFGVDQETQYF.

CDR3 sequence (DNA): TGTGCCAGCAGCTTAGCGGGGGACAGTGTCCAGCAGTACTTC. It encodes CASSLAGDSVQQYF. This chain links TRBV27 with TRBJ2-7; 9 nucleotides agree with TRBD2. V was clipped by 6 bases and J by 8 bases; unmatched bases: 11. The germline V gene encodes CDR1 MNHEY and CDR2 SMNVEV (reference sequence). This CDR3 contains 14 residues.

The rearrangement uses TRBV6-6 and TRBJ2-3; TRBD2 is a possible D gene (6 bases). The germline V gene encodes CDR1 MNHNY and CDR2 SVGAGI (reference sequence). The ends were cut back, 4 bases at V and 1 base at J, with 9 bases in the middle. The CDR3 spans 14 residues. CDR3 DNA sequence: TGTGCCAGCAGTTTGGGGGAGGGCACAGATACGCAGTATTTT. It codes for CASSLGEGTDTQYF.